These 27 T cell receptor beta chains share one sample of origin, sequenced in a study of blood T cell repertoires in COVID-19. Clones were sequenced by immunoSEQ multiplex PCR, and TCRdb holds only the in-frame ones, with some missing. The sample shows approximately 160,000 clones, roughly four fifths of them seen only once. Sequencing was done on a sample of peripheral blood. These TCRs come from a human donor in a cohort sampled during active COVID-19.

The gene calls are TRBV14 and TRBJ1-5; D remains unclear. This CDR3 is 13 amino acids long. CDR1 SGHDN and CDR2 FVKESK come from the germline V gene. Trimming removed 4 bases at V and 6 bases at J, with 10 bases between. CDR3 DNA sequence: TGTGCCAGCAGCCTTGGACTGGGTCAGCCCCAGCATTTT. Translation gives CASSLGLGQPQHF.

CDR3: CASSRTGSSTDTQYF. The CDR3, as DNA: TGTGCCAGCAGCCGGACAGGGTCTAGCACAGATACGCAGTATTTT. J is TRBJ2-3 and V is TRBV7-2, with 8 bases aligning to TRBD1. The CDR3 contains 15 residues. From germline, CDR1 is SGHTA and CDR2 FQGNSA. With V trimmed by 5 bases and J by 0 bases, 4 bases remained unmatched.

The chain links TRBV29-1 to TRBJ1-4, with TRBD1 matching over 7 bases. The V and J ends lost 4 bases and 8 bases, in that order; junction bases with no gene match: 7. The CDR3 sequence is 13 residues long. The germline V gene encodes CDR1 SQVTM and CDR2 ANQGSEA. In nucleotides, the CDR3 is TGCAGCGTTGCACGACAGGGTGGCGAAAAACTGTTTTTT. Encoded protein: CSVARQGGEKLFF.

CDR3 sequence: CASSQEGRGDQPQHF. The DNA for the CDR3 is TGCGCCAGCAGCCAAGAGGGGAGGGGGGATCAGCCCCAGCATTTT. This sequence joins TRBV4-3 and TRBJ1-5; D may be TRBD1 (6 bases). The germline CDR1 and CDR2 sequences are LGHNA and YSLEER. The CDR3 is 15 residues long. V was cut by 0 bases and J by 5 bases, with 11 bases left in between.

J is TRBJ2-3 and V is TRBV9; 8 nucleotides line up with TRBD1. The length of the CDR3 is 16 residues. Germline lookup yields CDR1 SGDLS and CDR2 YYNGEE. V was pared by 3 bases and J by 3 bases, with 9 bases of the junction left unmatched. Here the CDR3 reads CASSAHGQGVTDTQYF. The CDR3, as DNA: TGTGCCAGCAGCGCCCATGGACAGGGCGTGACAGATACGCAGTATTTT.

This clone was recorded once. This sequence joins TRBV10-3 and TRBJ1-1; 10 bases align to TRBD1. Germline V CDR1 and CDR2: ENHRY, SYGVKD. There are 16 residues in the CDR3. Trimming removed 4 bases from V and 4 bases from J; junction bases left unmatched: 9. The CDR3 loop reads CAISGTGGMSGTEAFF. As DNA, the CDR3 is TGTGCCATCAGTGGGACAGGGGGTATGTCGGGCACTGAAGCTTTCTTT.

The rearrangement links TRBV10-2 to TRBJ1-2; 10 positions agree with TRBD1. Trimming took 3 bases from V and 7 from J; bases not matched to a gene: 8. CDR1 is WSHSY and CDR2 is SAAADI in the germline V gene. This CDR3 is built from 15 residues. CDR3 DNA sequence: TGCGCCAGCAGTGATCCCCTGGGGACAGGGGTTGGCTACACCTTC. This encodes CASSDPLGTGVGYTF.

This clone was observed once. The CDR3 region is CASSLGQDNSPLHF. The CDR3 DNA sequence: TGTGCCAGCAGCTTAGGACAGGATAATTCACCCCTCCACTTT. The chain is built from TRBV7-2 and TRBJ1-6; maybe TRBD1 (6 bases). Germline CDR1 SGHTA, CDR2 FQGNSA. The CDR3 loop spans 14 amino acids. The germline V and J ends were trimmed by 1 base and 5 bases, with 6 bases remaining between them.

The J gene is TRBJ2-3, the V gene TRBV6-5; maybe TRBD1 (6 bases). This CDR3 contains 13 residues. With 8 bases removed from V and 0 bases from J, the gap between germline ends came to 9 bases. The V gene's germline CDR1 is MNHEY and CDR2 SVGAGI. CDR3 sequence: CASHRDSTDTQYF. The CDR3 bases are TGTGCCAGCCACAGGGATAGCACAGATACGCAGTATTTT.

There are a few counts of this clone. The chain links TRBV6-2 or TRBV6-3 to TRBJ2-7, with D tentatively TRBD1 (7 bases). V lost 6 bases to trimming and J lost 0 bases, with 15 bases between them. The V gene's germline CDR1 is MNHEY and CDR2 SVGEGT. The CDR3 is 15 amino acids. CDR3 in DNA: TGTGCCAGCAGCCCCAGGGGGGAGAGCTCCTACGAGCAGTACTTC. Translating gives CASSPRGESSYEQYF.

The chain couples TRBV5-8 to TRBJ2-7, with TRBD1 identical over 9 bases. Germline loops: CDR1 SGHTS, CDR2 YDEGEE. V lost 4 bases, J lost 4 bases, and 18 bases stayed unmatched. The CDR3 is 18 residues long. The CDR3 DNA follows: TGTGCCAGCAGCCTACCGACCCCCGGGACAGGGTATTGGTACGAGCAGTACTTC. Its translation: CASSLPTPGTGYWYEQYF.

This chain uses TRBV30 with TRBJ2-1, with a tentative D call TRBD1 (6 bases). CDR3 length equals 15 residues. Germline V gives CDR1 GTSNPN, CDR2 SVGIG (reference sequence). Trimming pared 2 bases from V and 0 bases from J, leaving 11 bases between. This chain's CDR3 is CAWSSGQSSYNEQFF. CDR3 coding DNA: TGTGCCTGGAGTTCAGGACAGAGCTCCTACAATGAGCAGTTCTTC. Looking up the rest from reference TRBV30 and TRBJ2-1 gives the full variable domain: SQTIHQWPATLVQPVGSPLSLECTVEGTSNPNLYWYRQAAGRGLQLLFYSVGIGQISSEVPQNLSASRPQDRQFILSSKKLLLSDSGFYLCAWSSGQSSYNEQFFGPGTRLTVL.

This clone was found a few times. The chain combines TRBV4-1 with TRBJ2-6; D is ambiguous. CDR3 length: 16 amino acids. The germline gives CDR1 MGHRA, CDR2 YSYEKL. Trimming removed 4 bases at V and 4 bases at J, with 14 bases between. CDR3 nucleotide sequence: TGCGCCAGCAGCCCGACAAGCACGGAAGGGGCCAACGTCCTGACTTTC. Protein sequence: CASSPTSTEGANVLTF.

The CDR3 loop is CASSLLRGGLGNEQFF. The CDR3 DNA reads as TGTGCCAGCAGTTTGCTGCGGGGGGGCCTAGGGAATGAGCAGTTCTTC. The chain is built from TRBV27 and TRBJ2-1; 9 positions agree with TRBD2. The germline CDR1 and CDR2 sequences are MNHEY and SMNVEV (reference sequence). Trimming at V came to 3 bases and at J to 7 bases, leaving 10 bases not matched to a gene. The CDR3 has 16 residues.

As to this clone: An end of the junction differs from the germline gene, which may be a read error. This chain links TRBV25-1 with TRBJ1-2; 8 nucleotides match TRBD1. The CDR3 consists of 12 residues. Germline CDR1 is MGHDK and CDR2 is SYGVNS. CDR3 sequence: CASSPQDRERPF. CDR3 bases: TGTGCCAGCAGTCCCCAGGACAGGGAGAGACCCTTC.

This chain joins TRBV19 and TRBJ1-1; the D gene is possibly TRBD1 (5 bases). Trimming removed 9 bases from V and 4 bases from J, with 15 bases in between. This CDR3 contains 13 residues. Germline CDR1 LNHDA, CDR2 SQIVND (reference sequence). CDR3 sequence: CASGGRGGTEAFF. The CDR3 DNA follows: TGTGCCAGCGGCGGTCGGGGGGGCACTGAAGCTTTCTTT.

The chain links TRBV9 to TRBJ2-7; weak D call: TRBD2 (5 bases). The CDR3 contains 15 residues. V was clipped by 0 bases and J by 2 bases, with 12 bases between them. CDR1 and CDR2 (germline): SGDLS, YYNGEE. CDR3 residues: CASSVGLDSTYEQYF. CDR3 coding DNA: TGTGCCAGCAGCGTAGGACTGGACTCGACCTACGAGCAGTACTTC. The full variable domain, completed using reference TRBV9 and TRBJ2-7, is DSGVTQTPKHLITATGQRVTLRCSPRSGDLSVYWYQQSLDQGLQFLIQYYNGEERAKGNILERFSAQQFPDLHSELNLSSLELGDSALYFCASSVGLDSTYEQYFGPGTRLTVT.

This clone was seen a few times. The V call is TRBV7-9, the J call TRBJ2-7, with a tentative D call TRBD2 (5 bases). This CDR3 spans 16 amino acids. Germline V gives CDR1 SEHNR, CDR2 FQNEAQ (reference sequence). V was clipped by 4 bases and J by 1 base, with 17 bases between them. CDR3 residues: CASSSPDGVSSYEQYF. For the CDR3, the DNA is TGTGCCAGCAGCTCTCCCGACGGGGTGAGTTCCTACGAGCAGTACTTC. The full variable domain, rest sourced from reference TRBV7-9 and TRBJ2-7, is DTGVSQNPRHKITKRGQNVTFRCDPISEHNRLYWYRQTLGQGPEFLTYFQNEAQLEKSRLLSDRFSAERPKGSFSTLEIQRTEQGDSAMYLCASSSPDGVSSYEQYFGPGTRLTVT.

V and J are TRBV19 and TRBJ2-3; possibly TRBD2 for D (6 bases). CDR3 length: 14 residues. Germline V gene lookup returns CDR1 LNHDA and CDR2 SQIVND (reference sequence). Trimming pared 5 bases from V and 2 bases from J, leaving 11 bases between. The CDR3 loop reads CASSPGVNTDTQYF. The CDR3 DNA reads as TGTGCCAGTAGTCCGGGGGTGAACACAGATACGCAGTATTTT.

This chain joins TRBV10-1 and TRBJ1-3; D unclear. Germline V lookup: CDR1 WNHNN, CDR2 SYGVQD (reference sequence). Trimming pared 2 bases from V and 0 bases from J, leaving 5 bases between. CDR3 length: 14 residues. The CDR3 region has the DNA TGCGCCAGCAGTGAGGGGAGCTCTGGAAACACCATATATTTT. It encodes CASSEGSSGNTIYF.

This rearrangement joins TRBV28 to TRBJ1-2, with D hard to call. CDR1 is MDHEN and CDR2 is SYDVKM in the germline V gene. The CDR3 is made up of 14 amino acids. V lost 5 bases and J lost 1, with 11 bases in between. The CDR3 nucleotides are TGTGCCAGCAGTCACGACTGGAATAACTATGGCTACACCTTC. This sequence encodes CASSHDWNNYGYTF.

This clone has just a few counts. The rearrangement uses TRBV15 and TRBJ2-7; 8 nucleotides line up with TRBD1. Trimming at V came to 2 bases and at J to 3 bases, leaving 9 bases not matched to a gene. The CDR3 totals 16 residues. Germline loops: CDR1 LNHNV, CDR2 YYDKDF (reference sequence). In nucleotides, the CDR3 is TGTGCCACCAGCAGACCCTCCGGGACAGGAGTCTACGAGCAGTACTTC. Encoded protein: CATSRPSGTGVYEQYF.

In regard to this clone: The germline gene is not matched at one end of the junction; a read error may be the cause. This rearrangement joins TRBV10-3 to TRBJ1-1, with 10 bases aligning to TRBD1. Germline lookup yields CDR1 ENHRY and CDR2 SYGVKD. The CDR3 contains 15 residues. The CDR3 loop reads CAISERTGGETETFF. In DNA form, the CDR3 reads TGTGCCATCAGTGAGCGGACAGGGGGGGAGACTGAAACTTTCTTT.

In this sample, this clone turned up a few times. The CDR3 spells CASSQDWTYGNTIYF. DNA for the CDR3: TGCGCCAGCAGCCAAGATTGGACATATGGAAACACCATATATTTT. The rearrangement links TRBV4-3 to TRBJ1-3, with a weak D call TRBD1 (5 bases). The germline gives CDR1 LGHNA, CDR2 YSLEER. V lost 0 bases to trimming and J lost 3 bases, with 9 bases between them. This CDR3 is built from 15 residues.

The rearrangement links TRBV29-1 to TRBJ2-2; D is possibly TRBD1 (5 bases). Trimming removed 6 bases from V and 1 base from J, with 9 bases in between. The CDR3 loop spans 13 amino acids. Looked up from germline, CDR1 is SQVTM and CDR2 is ANQGSEA. CDR3 sequence: CSVDTGNTGELFF. The CDR3 bases are TGCAGCGTGGACACAGGGAACACCGGGGAGCTGTTTTTT.

The chain is built from TRBV15 and TRBJ2-3; 8 bases are a match to TRBD2. CDR3 length equals 20 residues. V lost 1 base to trimming and J lost 2 bases; unmatched junction nucleotides: 17. CDR1 is LNHNV, CDR2 YYDKDF, per germline (reference sequence). CDR3 DNA: TGTGCCACCAGCAGAGGCAACATGGGTAGGGGCGGGAGGAACACAGATACGCAGTATTTT. It is translated as CATSRGNMGRGGRNTDTQYF. Using reference TRBV15 and TRBJ2-3 for the parts outside the CDR3, the full variable domain is DAMVIQNPRYQVTQFGKPVTLSCSQTLNHNVMYWYQQKSSQAPKLLFHYYDKDFNNEADTPDNFQSRRPNTSFCFLDIRSPGLGDTAMYLCATSRGNMGRGGRNTDTQYFGPGTRLTVL.

The V gene is TRBV30, the J gene TRBJ1-1, with a weak D call TRBD1 (5 bases). V was pared by 0 bases and J by 11 bases, with 10 bases between. Germline CDR1 reads GTSNPN; CDR2 reads SVGIG (reference sequence). The CDR3 is 11 residues long. DNA for the CDR3: TGTGCCTGGAGTGTACAGGAGGGGGCTTTCTTT. Translating gives CAWSVQEGAFF.